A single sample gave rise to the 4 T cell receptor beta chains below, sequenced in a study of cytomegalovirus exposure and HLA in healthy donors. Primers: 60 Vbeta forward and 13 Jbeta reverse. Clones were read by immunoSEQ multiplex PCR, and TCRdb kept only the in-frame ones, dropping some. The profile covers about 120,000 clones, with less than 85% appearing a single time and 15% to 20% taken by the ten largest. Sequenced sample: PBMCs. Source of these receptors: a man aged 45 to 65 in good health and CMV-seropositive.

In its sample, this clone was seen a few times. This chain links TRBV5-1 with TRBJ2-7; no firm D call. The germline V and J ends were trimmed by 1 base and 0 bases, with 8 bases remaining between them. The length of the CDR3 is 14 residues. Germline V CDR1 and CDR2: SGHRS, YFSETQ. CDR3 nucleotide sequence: TGCGCCAGCAGCTTGCCCTCGAGCTCCTACGAGCAGTACTTC. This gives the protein CASSLPSSSYEQYF. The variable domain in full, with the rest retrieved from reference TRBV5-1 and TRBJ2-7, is KAGVTQTPRYLIKTRGQQVTLSCSPISGHRSVSWYQQTPGQGLQFLFEYFSETQRNKGNFPGRFSGRQFSNSRSEMNVSTLELGDSALYLCASSLPSSSYEQYFGPGTRLTVT.

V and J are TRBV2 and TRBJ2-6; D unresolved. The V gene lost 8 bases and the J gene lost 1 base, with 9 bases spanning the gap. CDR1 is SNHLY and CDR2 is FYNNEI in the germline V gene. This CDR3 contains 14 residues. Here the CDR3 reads CASHLESGANVLTF. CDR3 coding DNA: TGTGCCAGCCATTTAGAGTCTGGGGCCAACGTCCTGACTTTC.

The CDR3 is CASSSVSTDTQYF. The CDR3 nucleotides are TGTGCCAGCAGTTCTGTTAGCACAGATACGCAGTATTTT. V is TRBV27 and J is TRBJ2-3; D is uncertain. Germline values: CDR1 MNHEY, CDR2 SMNVEV (reference sequence). Deletions cut 4 bases from V and 0 bases from J, with 5 bases between. The CDR3 covers 13 residues.

CDR3 DNA: TGTGCCAGCAGCTCGACTAGCAAGTACGAGCAGTACTTC. It encodes CASSSTSKYEQYF. This chain connects TRBV7-2 to TRBJ2-7; 7 bases map to TRBD2. CDR1 is SGHTA and CDR2 is FQGNSA in the germline V gene. V was pared by 4 bases and J by 4 bases, with 4 bases of the junction left unmatched. The CDR3 runs to 13 residues.